This T cell receptor (beta chain) derives from a study of control samples from healthy donors and cancer patients. CDR3 length: 16 amino acids. Method: immunoSEQ multiplex PCR; TCRdb's copy keeps in-frame clones and lacks some. This table holds some 140,000 clones, around 94% found once. Material: PBMCs. The chain carries TRBV21-1 and TRBJ2-1; the table's D call of TRBD2 was not tested on the DNA. TRBV21-1 is listed as a pseudogene. The sequence derives from a man aged 60 to 75 with colorectal cancer. CDR3 nucleotides: TGTGCCAGCAGCCCGAGGGCGGGGGCCTCCTACAATGAGCAGTTCTTC. Encoded protein: CASSPRAGASYNEQFF.